Listed here are 23 T cell receptor beta chains from one sample, sequenced in a study of blood T cell repertoires in COVID-19. TCRdb's copy holds only in-frame clones and misses some; the assay was immunoSEQ multiplex PCR. The sample shows 150,000 to 200,000 clones, approximately 79% of them seen only once. Sequences were obtained from peripheral blood. Receptors were obtained from a woman aged 35 to 49 with COVID-19, enrolled during active disease.

The table lists this clone with a count of one. The gene calls are TRBV7-2 and TRBJ2-7; 7 nucleotides match TRBD2. The CDR3 covers 13 residues. Per germline, CDR1 SGHTA and CDR2 FQGNSA. The ends lost 3 bases at V and 3 bases at J; junction bases unmatched: 2. Written as DNA, the CDR3 is TGTGCCAGCAGCTTGACTAGCAACTACGAGCAGTACTTC. Protein: CASSLTSNYEQYF.

The rearrangement joins TRBV15 to TRBJ1-4, with D tentatively TRBD1 (6 bases). The CDR3 consists of 16 residues. Germline loops: CDR1 LNHNV, CDR2 YYDKDF (reference sequence). The V end lost 3 bases, the J end lost 6 bases, and 17 bases lay between the germline ends. CDR3 sequence: CATSSNRAPLDEKLFF. The CDR3 nucleotides read TGTGCCACCAGCAGCAACAGGGCACCCCTAGATGAAAAACTGTTTTTT.

The V gene is TRBV19, the J gene TRBJ2-3, with 8 bases lining up with TRBD2. The V segment lost 3 bases and the J segment 5 bases; nucleotides outside the gene matches: 10. The length of the CDR3 is 16 residues. The germline V gene encodes CDR1 LNHDA and CDR2 SQIVND (reference sequence). CDR3 nucleotide sequence: TGTGCCAGTAGTATCCCGGGACTAGTGGTTAAAGATACGCAGTATTTT. This sequence encodes CASSIPGLVVKDTQYF.

This clone is a singleton in its sample. This sequence joins TRBV5-6 and TRBJ2-7; perhaps TRBD1 as D (6 bases). CDR3 length: 13 residues. The germline V gene has CDR1 SGHDT and CDR2 YYEEEE. V was pared by 0 bases and J by 6 bases, with 10 bases between. The CDR3 sequence: CASSLAGVSEQYV. The CDR3 DNA reads as TGTGCCAGCAGCTTGGCAGGGGTATCCGAGCAGTACGTC.

The chain links TRBV6-5 to TRBJ1-1, with 7 bases identical to TRBD1. The junction had 7 bases not matched to a gene; V was cut back by 5 bases and J by 7 bases. From germline, CDR1 is MNHEY and CDR2 SVGAGI. The CDR3 has 13 amino acids. Here the CDR3 DNA reads TGTGCCAGCAGTACCGAATGGACAGGTGAAGCTTTCTTT. Amino acids: CASSTEWTGEAFF.

The chain is built from TRBV19 and TRBJ2-6, with TRBD2 matching over 9 bases. The CDR3 runs to 17 residues. CDR1 LNHDA and CDR2 SQIVND come from the germline V gene (reference sequence). V shed 7 bases, J shed 0 bases, and the junction held 7 bases outside the gene matches. The chain's CDR3 is CASTQRGRASGANVLTF. The CDR3 bases are TGTGCCAGTACTCAGCGCGGGAGGGCCTCTGGGGCCAACGTCCTGACTTTC.

In this sample, this clone turned up a few times. The V and J genes are TRBV28 and TRBJ1-1; D is uncertain. The CDR3 covers 14 residues. Germline V gene lookup returns CDR1 MDHEN and CDR2 SYDVKM. V gave up 6 bases and J gave up 2 bases, with 13 bases separating them. The CDR3 region is CASSLTGSNTEAFF. In DNA, the CDR3 is TGTGCCAGCAGCTTAACCGGGAGTAACACTGAAGCTTTCTTT.

The table lists this clone with a count of one. The chain joins TRBV20-1 to TRBJ1-5; possibly TRBD1 for D (6 bases). Germline V gene sequence: CDR1 DFQATT, CDR2 SNEGSKA (reference sequence). The V end was cut by 3 bases, the J end by 3 bases, with 27 bases between. The CDR3 extends over 19 amino acids. CDR3 in amino acids: CSASGAGAGARDNNQPQHF. The CDR3 nucleotides read TGCAGTGCTAGTGGGGCGGGGGCAGGGGCTAGAGATAACAATCAGCCCCAGCATTTT.

This clone was counted a single time. The chain recombines TRBV28 with TRBJ2-7, with 10 bases aligning to TRBD2. The V segment lost 5 bases and the J segment 5 bases; nucleotides outside the gene matches: 6. This CDR3 is built from 14 residues. CDR1 and CDR2 from the germline V gene are MDHEN and SYDVKM. The CDR3 loop is CASSLSSGRDEQYF. For the CDR3, the DNA is TGTGCCAGCAGTCTGTCTAGCGGGAGAGACGAGCAGTACTTC.

The rearrangement uses TRBV19 and TRBJ2-2, with D possibly TRBD1 on 5 matching bases. Germline V gene sequence: CDR1 LNHDA, CDR2 SQIVND (reference sequence). This CDR3 region has 13 residues. Trimming shortened V by 3 bases and J by 8 bases, and 10 bases separated the two germline ends. CDR3 residues: CASSIARGGELFF. The CDR3 DNA reads as TGTGCCAGTAGTATCGCTAGGGGTGGGGAGCTGTTTTTT.

This clone was detected only once. The chain has TRBV6-6 and TRBJ2-7; 7 positions agree with TRBD2. Trimming at V came to 6 bases and at J to 3 bases, leaving 14 bases not matched to a gene. This CDR3 has 16 amino acids. Germline V gene lookup returns CDR1 MNHNY and CDR2 SVGAGI (reference sequence). CDR3 DNA: TGTGCCAGCAGCCACACCTCCGGGGGGTTAGGCTACGAGCAGTACTTC. Translating gives CASSHTSGGLGYEQYF.

This chain links TRBV5-4 with TRBJ1-2; D possibly corresponds to TRBD1 (5 bases). Germline V gene lookup returns CDR1 SGHNT and CDR2 YYREEE (reference sequence). CDR3 length: 12 residues. Between the trimmed V and J ends, which lost 0 bases and 8 bases, there was a span of 8 bases. The CDR3 DNA reads TGTGCCAGCAGCTTGGAGGGGTTCGGCTACACCTTC. This gives the protein CASSLEGFGYTF.

This clone was found a few times. V and J are TRBV2 and TRBJ1-6; TRBD1 is a possible D gene (5 bases). Germline V lookup: CDR1 SNHLY, CDR2 FYNNEI. The CDR3 length is 14 residues. V lost 7 bases to trimming and J lost 8 bases, with 15 bases between them. The CDR3: CASTITGSDSPLHF. CDR3 coding DNA: TGTGCCAGCACCATTACAGGCTCGGATTCACCCCTCCACTTT.

The J gene is TRBJ2-5, the V gene TRBV25-1; 8 bases map to TRBD2. There are 12 residues in the CDR3. Germline CDR1 is MGHDK and CDR2 is SYGVNS. V shed 8 bases, J shed 7 bases, and the junction held 6 bases outside the gene matches. The CDR3 DNA reads TGTGCCAGCGGGGGACTAGTGGGGACCCAGTACTTC. Protein product: CASGGLVGTQYF.

The chain is built from TRBV28 and TRBJ2-7; 13 bases are a match to TRBD2. The CDR3 contains 16 residues. Germline V gives CDR1 MDHEN, CDR2 SYDVKM. J was trimmed by 2 bases and V by 4 bases; bases with no gene match: 5. The CDR3 DNA reads TGTGCCAGCAGTTCACCCGGGACTAGCGGGACCTACGAGCAGTACTTC. This gives the protein CASSSPGTSGTYEQYF.

The V gene is TRBV4-2, the J gene TRBJ2-3; 12 bases map to TRBD2. This CDR3 spans 16 amino acids. Germline trimming cut 3 bases from V and 4 bases from J; bases unmatched to any gene: 5. CDR1 and CDR2 from the germline V gene are LGHNA and YNFKEQ. CDR3 sequence: CASSQELAGGADTQYF. CDR3 nucleotides: TGTGCCAGCAGCCAGGAGCTAGCGGGAGGGGCAGATACGCAGTATTTT.

The gene calls are TRBV6-5 and TRBJ1-2, with TRBD1 matching 12 bases. V was pared by 6 bases and J by 7 bases, with 9 bases of the junction left unmatched. This CDR3 contains 15 residues. CDR1 and CDR2 from the germline V gene are MNHEY and SVGAGI. The CDR3 protein is CASSWGTGGVGGYTF. The DNA for the CDR3 is TGTGCCAGCAGCTGGGGGACAGGGGGCGTTGGTGGCTACACCTTC.

The rearrangement uses TRBV11-1 and TRBJ2-3, with D possibly being TRBD2 (6 bases). The length of the CDR3 is 15 residues. Germline V gene lookup returns CDR1 SGHAT and CDR2 FQDESV (reference sequence). The V and J ends lost 4 bases and 5 bases respectively, with 16 bases between them. The CDR3 nucleotides read TGTGCCAGCAGCTCCCGTCCGGGAGCTGAAGATACGCAGTATTTT. As protein: CASSSRPGAEDTQYF. Filled out from reference TRBV11-1 and TRBJ2-3, the complete variable domain reads EAEVAQSPRYKITEKSQAVAFWCDPISGHATLYWYRQILGQGPELLVQFQDESVVDDSQLPKDRFSAERLKGVDSTLKIQPAELGDSAMYLCASSSRPGAEDTQYFGPGTRLTVL.

The chain joins TRBV3-1 (or the pseudogene TRBV3-2) to TRBJ1-2, with 7 bases identical to TRBD1. The CDR3 loop spans 15 amino acids. Germline V gene data show CDR1 as LGHDT and CDR2 as YNNKEL (reference sequence). J gave up 4 bases and V 1 base, and 6 bases lay outside the gene matches. CDR3 amino acids: CASSQGRQGGYGYTF. In DNA form, the CDR3 reads TGTGCCAGCAGCCAAGGCAGACAGGGAGGCTATGGCTACACCTTC.

This chain uses TRBV29-1 with TRBJ2-1; weak D call: TRBD1 (6 bases). Germline V lookup: CDR1 SQVTM, CDR2 ANQGSEA. There are 11 residues in the CDR3. The V and J ends lost 6 bases and 7 bases respectively, with 10 bases between them. CDR3 sequence: CSVDRSNEQFF. Written as DNA, the CDR3 is TGCAGCGTCGACAGGTCAAATGAGCAGTTCTTC.

The rearrangement links TRBV7-2 to TRBJ2-3, with D possibly matching TRBD2 (5 bases). Looked up from germline, CDR1 is SGHTA and CDR2 is FQGNSA. V was shortened by 4 bases and J by 1 base, with 9 bases between the two germline ends. The CDR3 consists of 14 residues. The CDR3 spells CASSSNSGTDTQYF. The CDR3 DNA reads TGTGCCAGCAGCTCGAATAGCGGCACAGATACGCAGTATTTT.

The chain combines TRBV4-2 with TRBJ2-3, with TRBD1 identical over 10 bases. The length of the CDR3 is 16 residues. Germline CDR1 LGHNA, CDR2 YNFKEQ. V dropped 1 base and J dropped 4; count of bases not matched to a gene: 5. CDR3 residues: CASSQGDRGVADTQYF. CDR3 DNA sequence: TGTGCCAGCAGCCAAGGGGACAGGGGAGTCGCAGATACGCAGTATTTT.

This clone was seen a handful of times. This sequence joins TRBV19 and TRBJ2-5; TRBD1 matches 7 bases. Per germline, CDR1 LNHDA and CDR2 SQIVND (reference sequence). The V and J ends lost 3 bases and 5 bases, in that order; junction bases with no gene match: 12. The CDR3 consists of 16 residues. CDR3 region: CASSIRRQGWGETQYF. DNA for the CDR3: TGTGCCAGTAGTATTCGCCGACAGGGCTGGGGGGAGACCCAGTACTTC.